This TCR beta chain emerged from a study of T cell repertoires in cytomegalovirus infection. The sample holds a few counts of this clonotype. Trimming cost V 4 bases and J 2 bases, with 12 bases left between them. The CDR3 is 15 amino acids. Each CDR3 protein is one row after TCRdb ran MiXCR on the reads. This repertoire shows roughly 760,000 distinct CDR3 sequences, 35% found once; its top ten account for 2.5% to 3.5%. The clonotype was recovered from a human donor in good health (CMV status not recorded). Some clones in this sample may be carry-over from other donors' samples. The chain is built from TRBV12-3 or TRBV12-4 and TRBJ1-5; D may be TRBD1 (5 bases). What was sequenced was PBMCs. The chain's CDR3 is CASSSRVSGNQPQHF. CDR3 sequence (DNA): TGTGCCAGCAGTTCCAGGGTTAGTGGCAATCAGCCCCAGCATTTT.